The table lists the clone carrying this T cell receptor beta chain with a few counts. The whole isolated RNA underwent reverse transcription, so sequencing captured expressed TCRB transcripts. Measured with immunoSEQ multiplex PCR; TCRdb has only the in-frame clones, and not every one. The table includes about 230,000 clones, 9.6% detected once. This entry comes from a study of beta chain features in type 1 diabetes. Trimming removed 4 bases from V and 0 bases from J; junction bases left unmatched: 7. Germline V CDR1 and CDR2: SGHRS, YFSETQ. The CDR3 sequence is 16 residues long. The clonotype was recovered from a woman aged 18 to 35 in good health. The rearrangement joins TRBV5-1 to TRBJ2-3; 8 nucleotides agree with TRBD2. Sequenced input: naive CD4+ T cells from blood. CDR3 DNA sequence: TGCGCCAGCAGCCCGCGGGGGGCCACTAGCACAGATACGCAGTATTTT. It is translated as CASSPRGATSTDTQYF.